This is a list of T cell receptor beta chains from one sample in a study of blood T cell repertoires in COVID-19. The table came from immunoSEQ multiplex PCR; TCRdb's copy has only in-frame clones and leaves some out. The sample consists of roughly 60,000 clones, more than 80% of them appearing once. Sequencing input: peripheral blood. Receptors were obtained from a woman aged 80 or over with active COVID-19. CDR3s include the opening cysteine and the closing phenylalanine or tryptophan. Some rows mark clone size as missing; the rest say once, few, many or name a class of expanded clone.

clone size: once; V gene: TRBV2; J gene: TRBJ2-3; CDR3 protein: CASSATGTTVDTQYF
clone size: NA; V gene: TRBV7-2; J gene: TRBJ2-1; CDR3 protein: CASSKDSGSRGSEQFF
clone size: NA; V gene: TRBV5-1; J gene: TRBJ2-3; CDR3 protein: CASRPRPGQGEHTQYF
clone size: NA; V gene: TRBV27; J gene: TRBJ2-7; CDR3 protein: CASSSGLAGYEQYF
clone size: NA; V gene: TRBV5-6; J gene: TRBJ2-2; CDR3 protein: CASSLASDSSYTGELFF
clone size: NA; V gene: TRBV5-4; J gene: TRBJ1-6; CDR3 protein: CASNEQGAYNSPLHF
clone size: few; V gene: TRBV2; J gene: TRBJ1-4; CDR3 protein: CASWGGDEKLFF
clone size: NA; V gene: TRBV29-1; J gene: TRBJ2-1; CDR3 protein: CSVVVWRGDEQFF
clone size: NA; V gene: TRBV30; J gene: TRBJ2-1; CDR3 protein: CAWSSGAGGPNNEQFF
clone size: NA; V gene: TRBV5-1; J gene: TRBJ2-6; CDR3 protein: CASSLSPGSGANVLTF
clone size: NA; V gene: TRBV2; J gene: TRBJ2-7; CDR3 protein: CASSQGQRNEQYF
clone size: NA; V gene: TRBV2; J gene: TRBJ1-1; CDR3 protein: CASSGGRTPEAFF
clone size: few; V gene: TRBV19; J gene: TRBJ1-4; CDR3 protein: CASRDRVEKLFF
clone size: NA; V gene: TRBV25-1; J gene: TRBJ1-5; CDR3 protein: CASSGSGNQPQHF
clone size: NA; V gene: TRBV6-1; J gene: TRBJ1-6; CDR3 protein: CASSEAGGLNNSPLHF
clone size: NA; V gene: TRBV27; J gene: TRBJ1-2; CDR3 protein: CASRQGRDYGYTF
clone size: NA; V gene: TRBV28; J gene: TRBJ2-1; CDR3 protein: CASSLDPGTSSYNEQFF
clone size: NA; V gene: TRBV24-1; J gene: TRBJ2-5; CDR3 protein: CATLGGRPETQYF
clone size: NA; V gene: TRBV18; J gene: TRBJ2-3; CDR3 protein: CASSPLGQVSTDTQYF
clone size: NA; V gene: TRBV19; J gene: TRBJ2-2; CDR3 protein: CASRREGTSNTGELFF
clone size: few; V gene: TRBV19; J gene: TRBJ2-2; CDR3 protein: CASSIDLQGAASGELFF
clone size: NA; V gene: TRBV12-3/TRBV12-4; J gene: TRBJ1-2; CDR3 protein: CASALRANYGYTF
clone size: few; V gene: TRBV10-3; J gene: TRBJ1-5; CDR3 protein: CAPWGQCNQPQHF
clone size: NA; V gene: TRBV24-1; J gene: TRBJ2-5; CDR3 protein: CATSESGGGAQETQYF
clone size: NA; V gene: TRBV5-1; J gene: TRBJ2-1; CDR3 protein: CASSLAQGGSDEQFF
clone size: NA; V gene: TRBV4-2; J gene: TRBJ1-4; CDR3 protein: CASSQDLGRGIEKLFF
clone size: NA; V gene: TRBV3-1/TRBV3-2; J gene: TRBJ1-5; CDR3 protein: CASSQGGQFNQPQHF
clone size: once; V gene: TRBV30; J gene: TRBJ1-2; CDR3 protein: CAWSAAGRGFF
clone size: NA; V gene: TRBV28; J gene: TRBJ2-7; CDR3 protein: CASSLWSGLDSHYEQYF
clone size: NA; V gene: TRBV6-5; J gene: TRBJ2-3; CDR3 protein: CAGSLAGGYTDTQYF
clone size: NA; V gene: TRBV7-9; J gene: TRBJ2-2; CDR3 protein: CASSLQTDNTGELFF
clone size: NA; V gene: TRBV5-4; J gene: TRBJ1-2; CDR3 protein: CASSRQGLGYGYTF
clone size: NA; V gene: TRBV29-1; J gene: TRBJ1-2; CDR3 protein: CSVETGPNYGYTF
clone size: NA; V gene: TRBV11-2; J gene: TRBJ1-1; CDR3 protein: CASSLWQGAGNTEAFF
clone size: NA; V gene: TRBV2; J gene: TRBJ2-7; CDR3 protein: CASGAFSGVGGSSYEQYF
clone size: NA; V gene: TRBV29-1; J gene: TRBJ2-4; CDR3 protein: CSVDRQGARQNIQYF
clone size: NA; V gene: TRBV5-1; J gene: TRBJ2-3; CDR3 protein: CASSGDRVGGTDTQYF
clone size: NA; V gene: TRBV5-6; J gene: TRBJ2-3; CDR3 protein: CASSLRLTSGTDTQYF
clone size: NA; V gene: TRBV14; J gene: TRBJ2-7; CDR3 protein: CASSQLSYEQYF
clone size: NA; V gene: TRBV29-1; J gene: TRBJ2-1; CDR3 protein: CSVGQSNYNEQFF
clone size: NA; V gene: TRBV6-1; J gene: TRBJ1-2; CDR3 protein: CASSEVGDAYGYTF
clone size: NA; V gene: TRBV4-1; J gene: TRBJ1-3; CDR3 protein: CASSQGLVTPLSSGNTIYF
clone size: NA; V gene: TRBV6-2/TRBV6-3; J gene: TRBJ1-2; CDR3 protein: CASSYSRQYGYTF
clone size: once; V gene: TRBV25-1; J gene: TRBJ2-2; CDR3 protein: CASSDLSGGPNTGELFF
clone size: NA; V gene: TRBV3-1/TRBV3-2; J gene: TRBJ2-2; CDR3 protein: CASSQDGRETGELFF